The 22 T cell receptor beta chains listed next were all sequenced from one sample in a study of human T cells and chemical hapten exposure (dated by TCRdb to about 2021). The library was built by means of RACE. Sequenced on a NextSeq 500. Clones were called with MiXCR by TCRdb after fastp trimmed the public reads at Q25, and only in-frame beta chains were retained. All rows with the same CDR3 protein become a single entry with the most common DNA and genes. The sample contains about 54,000 distinct CDR3 sequences, 8.5% to 10% of them found a single time. 1.5% to 2% of the sample lies in the top ten. This sample's time point label indicates: patch test 2, 6 weeks after DPC sensitization. The treatment or condition label corresponds to: therapeutic diphenylcyclopropenone sensitization with weekly scalp DPC. This specimen consisted of whole blood, obtained in connection with sensitization to the hapten diphenylcyclopropenone (DPC). These receptors were obtained from a woman aged 50 to 60 with alopecia areata. Some clones in this sample may be carry-over from other donors' samples.

This clonotype appeared many times. The V gene is TRBV28, the J gene TRBJ1-2, with TRBD1 matching over 11 bases. The CDR3 is 16 amino acids. V gave up 3 bases and J gave up 2 bases; unmatched junction bases: 5. Germline V gene data show CDR1 as MDHEN and CDR2 as SYDVKM. CDR3 DNA: TGTGCCAGCAGTTTTATGGACAGGGGGCGCAACTATGGCTACACCTTC. As protein: CASSFMDRGRNYGYTF.

This clonotype was detected many times. The rearrangement uses TRBV18 and TRBJ1-5, with D tentatively TRBD1 (6 bases). Trimming took 1 base from V and 4 from J, leaving 26 bases between them. The CDR3 consists of 20 residues. From germline, CDR1 is KGHSH and CDR2 LQKENI. The CDR3 nucleotides are TGTGCCAGCTCACCACGGGCTTGGGAAGTAGGGGGGCTTGCTAATCAGCCCCAGCATTTT. Translated, it gives CASSPRAWEVGGLANQPQHF.

This clonotype was observed at least ten times. This rearrangement joins TRBV9 to TRBJ1-2; D might be TRBD1 (5 bases). CDR1 SGDLS and CDR2 YYNGEE come from the germline V gene. This CDR3 has 13 amino acids. Trimming shortened V by 6 bases and J by 8 bases, and 17 bases separated the two germline ends. The CDR3 protein is CASTEEGNGGYTF. CDR3 nucleotides: TGTGCCAGCACCGAGGAGGGGAATGGAGGCTACACCTTC.

This clonotype was seen repeatedly, ten times or more. The chain couples TRBV18 to TRBJ1-4; D gene ambiguous. V lost 1 base, J lost 3 bases, and 15 bases lay in between. CDR1 and CDR2 (germline): KGHSH, LQKENI. There are 17 residues in the CDR3. The CDR3 reads CASSPQVTRTPNEKLFF. The CDR3 coding sequence is TGTGCCAGCTCACCACAGGTCACAAGGACCCCTAATGAAAAACTGTTTTTT.

The DNA of the CDR3 is TGTGCCAGCTCACCACCGGATGGGTCGGAAAAACTGTTTTTT. Its protein is CASSPPDGSEKLFF. This chain links TRBV18 with TRBJ1-4; D unresolved. The CDR3 length is 14 residues. CDR1 KGHSH and CDR2 LQKENI come from the germline V gene. V dropped 0 bases and J dropped 8 bases, with 10 bases sitting between them.

As for this clonotype: An end of the junction does not agree with germline; a read error may underlie this. The gene calls are TRBV2 and TRBJ1-5; D ambiguous. Germline values: CDR1 SNHLY, CDR2 FYNNEI. CDR3 length equals 12 residues. The CDR3 protein is CATSAFMEPQHF. The DNA for the CDR3 is TGTGCCACCAGTGCGTTTATGGAGCCCCAGCATTTT.

Only a few counts were recorded for this clonotype. This chain uses TRBV6-1 with TRBJ1-2; TRBD1 aligns across 9 bases. The CDR3 is made up of 11 amino acids. V shed 6 bases, J shed 11 bases, and the junction held 4 bases outside the gene matches. CDR1 is MNHNS and CDR2 is SASEGT in the germline V gene. The CDR3 sequence: CASRGQGPYTF. The CDR3 DNA sequence: TGTGCCAGCAGGGGACAGGGCCCTTACACCTTC.

This clonotype has ten or more counts. The rearrangement uses TRBV10-3 and TRBJ2-5; TRBD1 agrees at 9 bases. The V gene end was trimmed by 5 bases and the J gene end by 5 bases; junction bases not matched to a gene: 6. The CDR3 consists of 14 residues. Germline assignment: CDR1 ENHRY and CDR2 SYGVKD. In nucleotides, the CDR3 is TGTGCCATCAGTATCGGACAGGGGCGCGAGACCCAGTACTTC. Protein: CAISIGQGRETQYF.

This clonotype was counted many times. The V and J genes are TRBV6-6 and TRBJ1-5, with D unclear. This CDR3 is built from 16 residues. Trimming shortened V by 5 bases and J by 0 bases, and 14 bases separated the two germline ends. CDR1 MNHNY and CDR2 SVGAGI come from the germline V gene (reference sequence). As DNA, the CDR3 is TGTGCCAGCAGTCCCCAAAGGGTTTATAGCAATCAGCCCCAGCATTTT. Translation: CASSPQRVYSNQPQHF.

This clonotype was observed at least ten times. The chain is built from TRBV29-1 and TRBJ2-7; 8 nucleotides agree with TRBD1. The germline V gene encodes CDR1 SQVTM and CDR2 ANQGSEA. The CDR3 extends over 12 amino acids. Trimming at V came to 7 bases and at J to 6 bases, leaving 8 bases not matched to a gene. The DNA of the CDR3 is TGCAGCGCCAAGGACAGGGTTGGCGAGCAGTACTTC. Protein sequence: CSAKDRVGEQYF.

This clonotype has more than one count but fewer than ten. The chain employs TRBV12-3 or TRBV12-4 and TRBJ2-7; TRBD1 matches at 9 bases. Unmatched junction bases numbered 11, after V lost 5 bases and J lost 6 bases. The length of the CDR3 is 15 residues. In DNA form, the CDR3 reads TGTGCCAGCAGTCTCCCCGGGACAGGGATGGCCGAGCAGTACTTC. This gives the protein CASSLPGTGMAEQYF.

V usage is TRBV6-5 and J usage is TRBJ1-2; D possibly corresponds to TRBD1 (5 bases). CDR1 is MNHEY and CDR2 is SVGAGI in the germline V gene. Trimming cost V 2 bases and J 5 bases, with 12 bases left between them. The CDR3 runs to 14 residues. The CDR3 coding sequence is TGTGCCAGCAGTTACACAGACAGTCCTTATGGCTACACCTTC. It is translated as CASSYTDSPYGYTF.

The rearrangement uses TRBV5-6 and TRBJ2-7; D uncertain. With 1 base removed from V and 5 bases from J, the gap between germline ends came to 7 bases. This CDR3 is built from 12 residues. The germline V gene has CDR1 SGHDT and CDR2 YYEEEE. CDR3: CASSLLEDEQYF. CDR3 bases: TGTGCCAGCAGCTTGTTAGAGGACGAGCAGTACTTC.

The table lists this clonotype with many counts. CDR3 DNA sequence: TGTGCCAGCAGATCGGGAAGCTCCTATAATTCACCCCTCCACTTT. This translates into CASRSGSSYNSPLHF. This sequence joins TRBV28 and TRBJ1-6, with unresolved D. Germline V gene data show CDR1 as MDHEN and CDR2 as SYDVKM. V was cut by 6 bases and J by 0 bases, with 9 bases left in between. The CDR3 is 15 residues long. Complete variable domain (other parts from reference TRBV28 and TRBJ1-6): DVKVTQSSRYLVKRTGEKVFLECVQDMDHENMFWYRQDPGLGLRLIYFSYDVKMKEKGDIPEGYSVSREKKERFSLILESASTNQTSMYLCASRSGSSYNSPLHFGNGTRLTVT.

The chain employs TRBV20-1 and TRBJ1-2; tentatively, D is TRBD1 (6 bases). The length of the CDR3 is 14 residues. The germline CDR1 and CDR2 sequences are DFQATT and SNEGSKA (reference sequence). V gave up 2 bases and J gave up 4 bases, with 14 bases separating them. Here the CDR3 reads CSARKKGVGYGYTF. The CDR3 DNA follows: TGCAGTGCTAGAAAAAAGGGGGTTGGCTATGGCTACACCTTC.

The chain uses TRBV7-6 and TRBJ2-7; 8 bases are a match to TRBD2. Germline CDR1 and CDR2: SGHVS and FNYEAQ. The CDR3 contains 14 residues. V dropped 5 bases and J dropped 3; count of bases not matched to a gene: 6. CDR3 sequence (DNA): TGTGCCAGCAGCCCGGCGGGAGGCTTCTACGAGCAGTACTTC. Residues: CASSPAGGFYEQYF.

This clonotype came up many times. The CDR3 reads CASSADGISNQPQHF. CDR3 DNA sequence: TGTGCCAGCAGCGCTGACGGTATTAGCAATCAGCCCCAGCATTTT. The chain links TRBV27 to TRBJ1-5; D not resolved. CDR3 size: 15 residues. Trimming took 6 bases from V and 0 from J, leaving 12 bases between them. Germline loops: CDR1 MNHEY, CDR2 SMNVEV (reference sequence).

The chain has TRBV7-9 and TRBJ2-5, with a possible D match to TRBD1 (6 bases). The germline CDR1 and CDR2 sequences are SEHNR and FQNEAQ (reference sequence). CDR3 length: 15 amino acids. The V end was cut by 3 bases, the J end by 4 bases, with 15 bases between. This CDR3 reads CASSLHTRTAETQYF. CDR3 bases: TGTGCCAGCAGCTTGCACACCCGGACAGCAGAGACCCAGTACTTC.

The V gene is TRBV18, the J gene TRBJ1-1; D is unclear. The CDR3 totals 14 residues. The V and J ends lost 5 bases and 3 bases respectively, with 13 bases between them. CDR1 and CDR2 from the germline V gene are KGHSH and LQKENI. This chain's CDR3 is CASSDSSTYTEAFF. CDR3 nucleotides: TGTGCCAGCTCAGACTCATCGACGTACACTGAAGCTTTCTTT.

This clonotype was recorded a few times. CDR3 in amino acids: CASSLGRLGDTQYF. DNA for the CDR3: TGTGCCAGCAGCTTAGGCCGTCTAGGAGATACGCAGTATTTT. The chain links TRBV7-2 to TRBJ2-3; D gene unclear. Germline lookup yields CDR1 SGHTA and CDR2 FQGNSA. CDR3 length: 14 residues. Trimming left V 1 base short and J 5 bases short, with 10 bases between. The variable domain in full, completed from reference TRBV7-2 and TRBJ2-3, reads GAGVSQSPSNKVTEKGKDVELRCDPISGHTALYWYRQSLGQGLEFLIYFQGNSAPDKSGLPSDRFSAERTGGSVSTLTIQRTQQEDSAVYLCASSLGRLGDTQYFGPGTRLTVL.

The J gene is TRBJ1-2, the V gene TRBV5-1, with D possibly being TRBD1 (5 bases). Trimming stripped 2 bases from V and 2 bases from J, with 10 bases between. CDR3 length equals 14 residues. CDR1 SGHRS and CDR2 YFSETQ come from the germline V gene. CDR3 nucleotides: TGCGCCAGCAGCTTAAACGAGGGGAACTATGGCTACACCTTC. It translates to CASSLNEGNYGYTF. Drawing the rest from reference TRBV5-1 and TRBJ1-2, the complete variable domain is KAGVTQTPRYLIKTRGQQVTLSCSPISGHRSVSWYQQTPGQGLQFLFEYFSETQRNKGNFPGRFSGRQFSNSRSEMNVSTLELGDSALYLCASSLNEGNYGYTFGSGTRLTVV.

This clonotype was picked up many times. The chain combines TRBV6-2 or TRBV6-3 with TRBJ2-1; 10 nucleotides match TRBD2. This CDR3 contains 15 residues. J was trimmed by 9 bases and V by 5 bases; bases with no gene match: 10. Germline CDR1 MNHEY, CDR2 SVGEGT. The CDR3 coding sequence is TGTGCCAGCAGTGTTCCCAGCGGGAGGGGCTTTGAGCAGTTCTTC. The encoded protein is CASSVPSGRGFEQFF.